The rows below give T cell receptor beta chains drawn from one sample of a study of cytomegalovirus exposure and HLA in healthy donors. The protocol was immunoSEQ multiplex PCR, while the TCRdb copy is restricted to in-frame clones and leaves out a portion. Of 150,000 to 200,000 clones detected, roughly 80% appear once; the ten largest clones hold 9.7%. The specimen sequenced was PBMCs. The receptors here all came from a young man in good health and CMV-seropositive. Both conserved end residues are part of each CDR3. The D gene is left open where the match is weak. Size tells how often a clone was seen (once, few, many) or the class of an expanded clone, and some rows leave it out.

DNA | CDR3 | J | V | D | size
TGTGCCAGCAGTTTCGGGGGGGACTATGGCTACACCTTC | CASSFGGDYGYTF | TRBJ1-2 | TRBV6-5 | . | .
TGTGCCACCAGCAGACAAAATCAGCCCCAGCATTTT | CATSRQNQPQHF | TRBJ1-5 | TRBV15 | . | .
TGCAGCGTTGCGGGACAGATCACCGGGGAGCTGTTTTTT | CSVAGQITGELFF | TRBJ2-2 | TRBV29-1 | TRBD1 | .
TGTGCCAGCAGTGACAAAGGGGGTTATTTTGAAAAACTGTTTTTT | CASSDKGGYFEKLFF | TRBJ1-4 | TRBV6-1 | . | few
TGCAGCGGTATGGGACAGGGAGGCACTGAAGCTTTCTTT | CSGMGQGGTEAFF | TRBJ1-1 | TRBV29-1 | TRBD1 | few
TGTGCCACCTCTTCAGGGGATAGGGCCTCAACCTACGAGCAGTACTTC | CATSSGDRASTYEQYF | TRBJ2-7 | TRBV19 | . | .
TGTGCCAGCAGCCCAGGACAGGGGGCGAGAGAGCAGTACTTC | CASSPGQGAREQYF | TRBJ2-7 | TRBV13 | TRBD1 | .
TGTGCCAGCAGTTACTCGACAGGGAGCAATGAGCAGTTCTTC | CASSYSTGSNEQFF | TRBJ2-1 | TRBV6-5 | TRBD1 | .
TGTGCCAGCAGGCGGGACCCCTACAATGAGCAGTTCTTC | CASRRDPYNEQFF | TRBJ2-1 | TRBV6-5 | . | .
TGTGCCAGCAGTCATATGGGACAGAACGATCATCTAGCCAAAAACATTCAGTACTTC | CASSHMGQNDHLAKNIQYF | TRBJ2-4 | TRBV7-8 | TRBD1 | .
TGTGCCTGGAGTACAGGGGGCCCCTACGAGCAGTACTTC | CAWSTGGPYEQYF | TRBJ2-7 | TRBV30 | TRBD1 | .
TGCGCCAGCAGCTCCGGGACAGGGGCCTACGAGCAGTACTTC | CASSSGTGAYEQYF | TRBJ2-7 | TRBV4-1 | TRBD1 | .
TGTGCCAGCAGTGAAACCCTGACTAGCGGGGATTACAATGAGCAGTTCTTC | CASSETLTSGDYNEQFF | TRBJ2-1 | TRBV6-1 | TRBD2 | .
TGTGCCAGCACCAAAAGCGGGACGGAGACCCAGTACTTC | CASTKSGTETQYF | TRBJ2-5 | TRBV6-5 | TRBD2 | .
TGCGCCAGCAGCCAAGGGGGAGGAGGGGCGAACACTGAAGCTTTCTTT | CASSQGGGGANTEAFF | TRBJ1-1 | TRBV4-3 | . | .
TGCAGCGTTGAATGGGGATGGACTTCCACCGGGGAGCTGTTTTTT | CSVEWGWTSTGELFF | TRBJ2-2 | TRBV29-1 | . | .
TGTGCCAGCAGCTTAGGCCCAGGGTTGAACACTGAAGCTTTCTTT | CASSLGPGLNTEAFF | TRBJ1-1 | TRBV13 | . | .
TGTGCCAGCAGCTCCCACTGGGGGGATCAAGCGACCCAGTACTTC | CASSSHWGDQATQYF | TRBJ2-5 | TRBV7-9 | . | once
TGCGCCAGCAGCCGAGACAGATACAATGAGCAGTTCTTC | CASSRDRYNEQFF | TRBJ2-1 | TRBV4-1 | . | once
TGTGCCAGCAGCCAACCGACCTCAGACAGGGGCTTGTACGAGCAGTACTTC | CASSQPTSDRGLYEQYF | TRBJ2-7 | TRBV4-2 | TRBD1 | .
TGTGCCAGCAGACTAGCGGGAGTATCCCTCGGGGAGCTGTTTTTT | CASRLAGVSLGELFF | TRBJ2-2 | TRBV11-2 | TRBD2 | .
TGTGCCAGCAGCGCCCTTTTGGGGTGGGGGGACCAAGTGAACACCGGGGAGCTGTTTTTT | CASSALLGWGDQVNTGELFF | TRBJ2-2 | TRBV5-8 | . | .
TGTGCCAGCAGCCAAGATGGAGGTAGCGGGAGCTCCTACGAGCAGTACTTC | CASSQDGGSGSSYEQYF | TRBJ2-7 | TRBV4-2 | TRBD2 | .
TGCAGCGTCAAAGGTGTCCAAACAGGGGTAGGGTACGAGCAGTACTTC | CSVKGVQTGVGYEQYF | TRBJ2-7 | TRBV29-1 | TRBD1 | once
TGTGCCATCAGTGTGGGACTGTTGAATGAGCAGTTCTTC | CAISVGLLNEQFF | TRBJ2-1 | TRBV10-3 | . | few
TGTGCCAGTAGTAGTCCGGCAGGCAGGGGGACGAAAGAAAAACTGTTTTTT | CASSSPAGRGTKEKLFF | TRBJ1-4 | TRBV19 | TRBD1 | .
TGTGCCACCAGCAGCCGGGACAGGGGGCTTGAAAAACTGTTTTTT | CATSSRDRGLEKLFF | TRBJ1-4 | TRBV15 | TRBD1 | .
TGTGCCAGCAGTTATTTGGAGGGTGGGGAGCTGTTTTTT | CASSYLEGGELFF | TRBJ2-2 | TRBV6-5 | . | .
TGTGCCAGCAGCTTATCCACAGGGGGCGACTATGGCTACACCTTC | CASSLSTGGDYGYTF | TRBJ1-2 | TRBV11-2 | TRBD1 | .
TGTGCCACCAGCAGAGGGGGGGTGGGGACCACAGATACGCAGTATTTT | CATSRGGVGTTDTQYF | TRBJ2-3 | TRBV15 | . | .
TGTGCCAGCAGCTTGAGGACAGGGGCGGATACGCAGTATTTT | CASSLRTGADTQYF | TRBJ2-3 | TRBV5-4 | TRBD1 | once
TGTGCCAGTAGTATAGAGGCAGAGACTCTGTATAGCAATCAGCCCCAGCATTTT | CASSIEAETLYSNQPQHF | TRBJ1-5 | TRBV19 | . | .
TGCACCAGCCTCCATAGGGACAGTACTAATGAAAAACTGTTTTTT | CTSLHRDSTNEKLFF | TRBJ1-4 | TRBV1 | . | .
TGTGCCAGCAGCTTACAGGGACAGACGAGCAATCAGCCCCAGCATTTT | CASSLQGQTSNQPQHF | TRBJ1-5 | TRBV7-2 | TRBD1 | .
TGTGCCAGCAGCCATGGGACAGGGGACGGCTACACCTTC | CASSHGTGDGYTF | TRBJ1-2 | TRBV5-6 | TRBD1 | .
TGTGCCAGTGCAACGGGTAGGATGAGCGAGCAGTACTTC | CASATGRMSEQYF | TRBJ2-7 | TRBV19 | . | .
TGTGCCAGTATCCCGACGGACTATAGCAATCAGCCCCAGCATTTT | CASIPTDYSNQPQHF | TRBJ1-5 | TRBV19 | . | .
TGTGCCAGCAGGGAAGGGGGCGGAGGGAACTACGAGCAGTACTTC | CASREGGGGNYEQYF | TRBJ2-7 | TRBV2 | . | .
TGCGCCAGCAGCTTGGAGGGGCAGAGCGGGGATACGCAGTATTTT | CASSLEGQSGDTQYF | TRBJ2-3 | TRBV5-1 | . | .
TGTGCCAGCAGTTACCAGGGAGGGACTAATGAAAAACTGTTTTTT | CASSYQGGTNEKLFF | TRBJ1-4 | TRBV6-6 | . | .
TGCGCCAGCAGCCAAGACCGACAGGGGGTCGGCCCAACTAATGAAAAACTGTTTTTT | CASSQDRQGVGPTNEKLFF | TRBJ1-4 | TRBV4-1 | TRBD1 | .
TGTGCCATCAGCTACAGGGGATCCTACGAGCAGTACTTC | CAISYRGSYEQYF | TRBJ2-7 | TRBV10-3 | TRBD1 | .
TGTGCCTGGAGTGTAAATAGGAGAGATAATTCACCCCTCCACTTT | CAWSVNRRDNSPLHF | TRBJ1-6 | TRBV30 | . | .
TGTGCCAGCTCGTCTGTTGGGAGGGATACGCAGTATTTT | CASSSVGRDTQYF | TRBJ2-3 | TRBV18 | . | .
TGTGCCAGCAGCTCTACAGTGGAATCCTACGAGCAGTACTTC | CASSSTVESYEQYF | TRBJ2-7 | TRBV7-8 | . | once
TGTGCCAGCAGGAGCTATAATTCACCCCTCCACTTT | CASRSYNSPLHF | TRBJ1-6 | TRBV6-5 | . | once
TGTGCCAGCAGCTATTCAAGCGGCGGTGAAAAACTGTTTTTT | CASSYSSGGEKLFF | TRBJ1-4 | TRBV7-6 | . | .
TGTGCCAGCAGCACAAGACTAGCGGGAGTCGAGACCCAGTACTTC | CASSTRLAGVETQYF | TRBJ2-5 | TRBV6-5 | TRBD2 | .
TGTGCCACCCGACTAGCCGACCCCTACGAGCAGTACTTC | CATRLADPYEQYF | TRBJ2-7 | TRBV6-5 | TRBD2 | .
TGTGCCAGCAGCCCGACGCGGGGTGGTGGCTACACCTTC | CASSPTRGGGYTF | TRBJ1-2 | TRBV7-9 | . | .
TGTGCCAGTAGTATTTCACACTCCGGGACAGGGGGCTACGAGCAGTACTTC | CASSISHSGTGGYEQYF | TRBJ2-7 | TRBV19 | TRBD1 | .
TGCGCCAGCAGCACCGGACTAGAGGGCGAGACCCAGTACTTC | CASSTGLEGETQYF | TRBJ2-5 | TRBV5-1 | TRBD2 | few